This paragraph reports one T cell receptor (beta chain). The Seattle patients joined while their infection was active and were tracked longitudinally afterward. CDR3 length equals 12 residues. With 4 bases removed from V and 7 bases from J, the gap between germline ends came to 10 bases. This sample was taken from a study of blood T cell repertoires in COVID-19. Study context: Acute and convalescent COVID-19 specimens originated in the United States, Italy and Spain.

Here immunoSEQ multiplex PCR was the method, and the copy in TCRdb shows in-frame clones only, minus some. This sample has some 270,000 clones, with roughly 88% found just once. This TCR came from an elderly woman with COVID-19, enrolled during active disease. The genes are TRBV12-3 or TRBV12-4 and TRBJ1-2; no definite D call. Specimen: peripheral blood. In nucleotides, the CDR3 is TGTGCCAGCAGTTCAACAGTCGCTGGCTACACCTTC. Translation: CASSSTVAGYTF.